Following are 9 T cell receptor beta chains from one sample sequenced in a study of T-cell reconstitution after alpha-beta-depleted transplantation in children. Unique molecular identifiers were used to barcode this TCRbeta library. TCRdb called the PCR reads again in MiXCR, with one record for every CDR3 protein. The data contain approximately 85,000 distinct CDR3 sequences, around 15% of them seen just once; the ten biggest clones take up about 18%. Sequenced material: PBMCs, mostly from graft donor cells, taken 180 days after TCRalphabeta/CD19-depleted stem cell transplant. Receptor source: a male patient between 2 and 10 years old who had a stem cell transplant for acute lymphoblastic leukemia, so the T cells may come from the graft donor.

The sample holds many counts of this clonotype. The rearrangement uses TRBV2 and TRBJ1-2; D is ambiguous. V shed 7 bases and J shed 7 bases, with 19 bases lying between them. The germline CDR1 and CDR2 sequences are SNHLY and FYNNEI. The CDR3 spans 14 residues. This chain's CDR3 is CASTPAGLGSGYTF. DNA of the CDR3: TGTGCCAGCACCCCCGCGGGGTTAGGGAGTGGCTACACCTTC.

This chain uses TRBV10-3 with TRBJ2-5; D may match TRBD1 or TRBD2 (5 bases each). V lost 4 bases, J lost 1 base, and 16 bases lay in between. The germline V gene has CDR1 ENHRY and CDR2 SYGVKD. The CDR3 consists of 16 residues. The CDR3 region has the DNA TGTGCCATCAGTGGAACCTCGAGGGGCCTCCAAGAGACCCAGTACTTC. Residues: CAISGTSRGLQETQYF.

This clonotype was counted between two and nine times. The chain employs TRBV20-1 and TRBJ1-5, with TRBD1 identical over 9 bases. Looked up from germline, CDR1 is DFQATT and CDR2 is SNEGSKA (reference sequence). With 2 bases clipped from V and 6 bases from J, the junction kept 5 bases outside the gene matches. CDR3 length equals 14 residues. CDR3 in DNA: TGCAGTGCTAGAACCGGACAGGGGCCTCAGCCCCAGCATTTT. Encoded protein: CSARTGQGPQPQHF.

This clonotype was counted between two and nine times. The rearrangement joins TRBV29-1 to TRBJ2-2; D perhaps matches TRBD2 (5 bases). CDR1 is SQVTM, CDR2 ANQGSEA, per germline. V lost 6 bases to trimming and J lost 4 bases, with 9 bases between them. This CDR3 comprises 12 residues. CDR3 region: CSVRRGTGELFF. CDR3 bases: TGCAGCGTCCGCCGGGGCACCGGGGAGCTGTTTTTT.

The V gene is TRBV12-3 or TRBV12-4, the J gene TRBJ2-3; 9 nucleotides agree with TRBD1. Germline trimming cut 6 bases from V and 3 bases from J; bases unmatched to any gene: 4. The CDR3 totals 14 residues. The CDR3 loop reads CASRTGGRTDTQYF. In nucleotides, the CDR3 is TGTGCCAGCAGAACAGGGGGCAGGACAGATACGCAGTATTTT.

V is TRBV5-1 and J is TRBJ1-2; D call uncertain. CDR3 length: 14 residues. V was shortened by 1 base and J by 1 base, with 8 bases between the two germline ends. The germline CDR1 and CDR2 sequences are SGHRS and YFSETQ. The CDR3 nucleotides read TGCGCCAGCAGCTTGTTGTCCTATAACTATGGCTACACCTTC. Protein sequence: CASSLLSYNYGYTF.

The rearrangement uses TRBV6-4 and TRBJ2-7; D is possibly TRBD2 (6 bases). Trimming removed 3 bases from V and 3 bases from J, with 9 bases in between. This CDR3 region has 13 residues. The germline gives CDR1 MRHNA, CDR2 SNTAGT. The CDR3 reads CASSEGLNYEQYF. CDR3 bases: TGTGCCAGCAGTGAGGGACTTAACTACGAGCAGTACTTC.

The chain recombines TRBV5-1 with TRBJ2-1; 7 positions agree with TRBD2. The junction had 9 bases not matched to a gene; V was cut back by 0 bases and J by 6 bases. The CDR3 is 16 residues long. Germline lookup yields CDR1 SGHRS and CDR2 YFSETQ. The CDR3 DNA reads TGCGCCAGCAGCTTGGGTCCGGGGGGTATTACCAATGAGCAGTTCTTC. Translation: CASSLGPGGITNEQFF.

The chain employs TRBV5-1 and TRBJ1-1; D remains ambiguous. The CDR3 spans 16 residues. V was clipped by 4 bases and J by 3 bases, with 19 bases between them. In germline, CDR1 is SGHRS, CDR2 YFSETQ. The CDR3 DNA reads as TGCGCCAGCAGCGGAAAGGGTCGGGAACAGCACACTGAAGCTTTCTTT. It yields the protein CASSGKGREQHTEAFF.